This passage covers 32 T cell receptor beta chains from one sample sequenced in a study of T-cell reconstitution after alpha-beta-depleted transplantation in children. These receptors lack a known antigen. The study's findings and limits: The authors attributed T-cell counts and diversity one year after transplant mostly to newly produced T cells.

Unique molecular identifiers featured in how the TCRbeta library was prepared. From the PCR reads, TCRdb called clonotypes with MiXCR, one entry per CDR3 protein. The repertoire holds about 300,000 distinct CDR3 sequences, just over 7.5% seen once, with 8.5% to 9.5% in the top ten. The material was peripheral blood, obtained 360 days after TCRalphabeta/CD19-depleted stem cell transplant. These receptor sequences come from a female patient aged 2 to 10 who had a stem cell transplant for Fanconi anemia, so the T cells may come from the graft donor.

V and J are TRBV5-1 and TRBJ1-1; 9 positions match TRBD1. V lost 0 bases and J lost 1; bases outside the gene matches: 7. Per germline, CDR1 SGHRS and CDR2 YFSETQ. The CDR3 length is 17 residues. The CDR3 sequence is CASSLEPPGQGNTEAFF. DNA for the CDR3: TGCGCCAGCAGCTTGGAGCCTCCGGGACAGGGGAACACTGAAGCTTTCTTT.

This clonotype was detected many times. The chain joins TRBV20-1 to TRBJ2-5, with 9 bases that match TRBD1. V lost 3 bases to trimming and J lost 5 bases; unmatched junction nucleotides: 4. The germline CDR1 and CDR2 sequences are DFQATT and SNEGSKA (reference sequence). The CDR3 covers 13 residues. CDR3 coding DNA: TGCAGTGCTAGGTGGACAGGGGTCGAGACCCAGTACTTC. Translating gives CSARWTGVETQYF.

In its sample, this clonotype was seen many times. The V and J genes are TRBV11-2 and TRBJ2-3, with unresolved D. Germline values: CDR1 SGHAT, CDR2 FQNNGV. The CDR3 is 13 residues long. The V gene lost 3 bases and the J gene lost 0 bases, with 4 bases spanning the gap. This CDR3 reads CASSFVSTDTQYF. CDR3 DNA sequence: TGTGCCAGCAGCTTCGTCAGCACAGATACGCAGTATTTT.

In this sample, this clonotype turned up many times. J is TRBJ2-2 and V is TRBV5-1, with 9 positions matching TRBD1. The CDR3 is made up of 16 amino acids. With 4 bases clipped from V and 0 bases from J, the junction kept 4 bases outside the gene matches. Germline CDR1 is SGHRS and CDR2 is YFSETQ. CDR3 DNA sequence: TGCGCCAGCAGCCCCGACAGGGGGACGAACACCGGGGAGCTGTTTTTT. Its translation: CASSPDRGTNTGELFF.

This clonotype showed up many times. This chain links TRBV7-9 with TRBJ2-7; the D gene is possibly TRBD2 (6 bases). Trimming cost V 5 bases and J 5 bases, with 10 bases left between them. CDR3 length: 12 residues. Germline CDR1 reads SEHNR; CDR2 reads FQNEAQ (reference sequence). The CDR3 loop is CASSGDFDEQYF. The CDR3 DNA is TGTGCCAGCAGCGGGGACTTCGACGAGCAGTACTTC.

This clonotype came up a few times. CDR3 region: CASRSDGGRSLHF. CDR3 DNA: TGCGCCAGCAGATCGGACGGAGGGAGATCCCTCCACTTT. The chain combines TRBV5-1 with TRBJ1-6; D unclear. CDR1 and CDR2 from the germline V gene are SGHRS and YFSETQ. V lost 5 bases and J 14 bases, leaving 17 bases between the germline ends. There are 13 residues in the CDR3.

This clonotype has a count of ten or more. The CDR3 coding sequence is TGCGCCAGCAGCTCAATGACAGGGCACCAAGAGACCCAGTACTTC. Protein product: CASSSMTGHQETQYF. The gene calls are TRBV5-1 and TRBJ2-5, with 7 nucleotides matching TRBD1. CDR1 and CDR2 (germline): SGHRS, YFSETQ. V trimming: 3 bases; J trimming: 0 bases; junction bases outside the gene matches: 5. The CDR3 consists of 15 residues.

This clonotype was observed many times. The V call is TRBV7-3, the J call TRBJ2-1; 11 nucleotides match TRBD1. J gave up 8 bases and V 5 bases, and 8 bases lay outside the gene matches. The V gene's germline CDR1 is SGHTA and CDR2 FQGTGA. The CDR3 has 15 residues. CDR3 loop: CASSDRTGGFDEQFF. In DNA, the CDR3 is TGTGCCAGCAGCGACAGGACAGGGGGCTTCGATGAGCAGTTCTTC.

This clonotype showed up many times. The genes are TRBV12-3 or TRBV12-4 and TRBJ2-3; D is perhaps TRBD2 (7 bases). V dropped 4 bases and J dropped 1 base, with 9 bases sitting between them. CDR3 length: 14 amino acids. CDR3 in amino acids: CASSWGGGTDTQYF. CDR3 nucleotides: TGTGCCAGCAGTTGGGGGGGCGGCACAGATACGCAGTATTTT.

In this sample, this clonotype turned up a few times. This chain joins TRBV4-1 and TRBJ2-1, with D perhaps matching TRBD1 or TRBD2 (5 bases each). The CDR3 contains 15 residues. The germline gives CDR1 MGHRA, CDR2 YSYEKL. V lost 5 bases and J 6 bases, leaving 17 bases between the germline ends. The CDR3 sequence: CASSTLIGTPNEQFF. The CDR3 DNA reads TGCGCCAGCAGCACATTGATCGGGACCCCCAATGAGCAGTTCTTC.

This clonotype has a count of ten or more. The chain combines TRBV20-1 with TRBJ2-7, with TRBD1 as a possible D gene (5 bases). This CDR3 has 14 amino acids. In germline, CDR1 is DFQATT, CDR2 SNEGSKA (reference sequence). Deletions cut 1 base from V and 0 bases from J, with 10 bases between. Written as DNA, the CDR3 is TGCAGTGCTAGAGGGCGACAGATCTCCTACGAGCAGTACTTC. Protein: CSARGRQISYEQYF.

Many counts were recorded for this clonotype. This chain uses TRBV6-5 with TRBJ2-7, with 8 bases aligning to TRBD1. V was pared by 4 bases and J by 3 bases, with 8 bases of the junction left unmatched. The CDR3 contains 15 residues. CDR1 and CDR2 from the germline V gene are MNHEY and SVGAGI. The CDR3 nucleotides read TGTGCCAGCAGTTCCTCGAGGACAGGGTTCTACGAGCAGTACTTC. Protein sequence: CASSSSRTGFYEQYF.

This clonotype was observed a few times. The chain uses TRBV11-2 and TRBJ2-2; TRBD1 or TRBD2 may be the D gene (6 bases each). The CDR3 contains 17 residues. Germline V gene lookup returns CDR1 SGHAT and CDR2 FQNNGV. V was cut by 2 bases and J by 0 bases, with 13 bases left in between. The CDR3 region has the DNA TGTGCCAGCAGCTTACTCTACGGGGGCTCGAACACCGGGGAGCTGTTTTTT. As protein: CASSLLYGGSNTGELFF.

This clonotype came up a few times. This rearrangement joins TRBV7-9 to TRBJ2-5; possible D gene TRBD1, 5 bases. This CDR3 has 15 residues. Trimming took off 5 bases at V and 4 bases at J, with 17 bases between the two ends. CDR1 SEHNR and CDR2 FQNEAQ come from the germline V gene (reference sequence). The CDR3 bases are TGTGCCAGCAGCAAGCTGGGGCGCGATATAGAGACCCAGTACTTC. It translates to CASSKLGRDIETQYF. Full variable domain (rest looked up from reference TRBV7-9 and TRBJ2-5): DTGVSQNPRHKITKRGQNVTFRCDPISEHNRLYWYRQTLGQGPEFLTYFQNEAQLEKSRLLSDRFSAERPKGSFSTLEIQRTEQGDSAMYLCASSKLGRDIETQYFGPGTRLLVL.

This clonotype was seen at least ten times. The chain uses TRBV7-8 and TRBJ2-7, with D perhaps TRBD2 (6 bases). Germline V gene data show CDR1 as SGHVS and CDR2 as FQNEAQ. CDR3 length: 15 amino acids. V was clipped by 3 bases and J by 3 bases, with 15 bases between them. The CDR3 sequence is CASSFVRVRGYEQYF. The CDR3, as DNA: TGTGCCAGCAGCTTCGTGAGGGTGCGGGGCTACGAGCAGTACTTC.

The rearrangement joins TRBV4-2 to TRBJ2-1; 8 bases are shared with TRBD2. CDR1 is LGHNA and CDR2 is YNFKEQ in the germline V gene. The CDR3 loop spans 17 amino acids. With V trimmed by 1 base and J by 2 bases, 7 bases remained unmatched. The CDR3 sequence is CASSQAPAGDPYNEQFF. Written as DNA, the CDR3 is TGTGCCAGCAGCCAAGCGCCAGCGGGAGATCCCTACAATGAGCAGTTCTTC.

Ten or more counts support this clonotype. The chain carries TRBV5-1 and TRBJ1-5; TRBD1 matches at 7 bases. The CDR3 runs 15 residues. Germline trimming cut 2 bases from V and 5 bases from J; bases unmatched to any gene: 7. Germline V CDR1 and CDR2: SGHRS, YFSETQ. The chain's CDR3 is CASSFTGTEDQPQHF. The CDR3 bases are TGCGCCAGCAGCTTTACCGGGACAGAGGATCAGCCCCAGCATTTT.

This clonotype was observed at least ten times. The CDR3 sequence is CSARAWGRDRGNYGYTF. The CDR3 region has the DNA TGCAGTGCTAGAGCTTGGGGCCGGGACAGGGGAAACTATGGCTACACCTTC. The chain carries TRBV20-1 and TRBJ1-2; 10 bases line up with TRBD1. This CDR3 has 17 residues. Germline V gene sequence: CDR1 DFQATT, CDR2 SNEGSKA (reference sequence). V was pared by 1 base and J by 2 bases, with 10 bases of the junction left unmatched.

This clonotype showed up just a few times. The chain uses TRBV12-3 or TRBV12-4 and TRBJ1-4; unclear D gene. This CDR3 contains 16 residues. The ends were cut back, 5 bases at V and 7 bases at J, with 20 bases in the middle. DNA for the CDR3: TGTGCCAGCAGTCCCCTCCCCGTATTGCGGGTTGAAAAACTGTTTTTT. Protein product: CASSPLPVLRVEKLFF.

The chain joins TRBV11-2 to TRBJ2-4; the D call may be TRBD1 or TRBD2 (8 bases each). Trimming took 5 bases from V and 1 from J, leaving 21 bases between them. Germline-derived CDR1 and CDR2 are SGHAT and FQNNGV. This CDR3 region has 18 residues. The CDR3 bases are TGTGCCAGCAGCAGGACAGGGTTTAGCGGGGCGGCCAAAAACATTCAGTACTTC. This translates into CASSRTGFSGAAKNIQYF. Filled out from reference TRBV11-2 and TRBJ2-4, the complete variable domain reads EAGVAQSPRYKIIEKRQSVAFWCNPISGHATLYWYQQILGQGPKLLIQFQNNGVVDDSQLPKDRFSAERLKGVDSTLKIQPAKLEDSAVYLCASSRTGFSGAAKNIQYFGAGTRLSVL.

The chain carries TRBV12-3 or TRBV12-4 and TRBJ1-1; D not resolved. This CDR3 region has 14 residues. Trimming took 3 bases from V and 0 from J, leaving 8 bases between them. Written as DNA, the CDR3 is TGTGCCAGCAGTTTTTTCCACATGAACACTGAAGCTTTCTTT. As protein: CASSFFHMNTEAFF.

This clonotype was observed many times. The genes are TRBV5-1 and TRBJ2-2; D perhaps matches TRBD1 (6 bases). This CDR3 has 16 residues. Trimming stripped 1 base from V and 1 base from J, with 11 bases between. Germline V gives CDR1 SGHRS, CDR2 YFSETQ. CDR3 sequence reads: CASSLTGFWNTGELFF. As DNA, the CDR3 is TGCGCCAGCAGCTTGACAGGGTTCTGGAACACCGGGGAGCTGTTTTTT. Combining the CDR3 with reference TRBV5-1 and TRBJ2-2 gives the whole variable domain KAGVTQTPRYLIKTRGQQVTLSCSPISGHRSVSWYQQTPGQGLQFLFEYFSETQRNKGNFPGRFSGRQFSNSRSEMNVSTLELGDSALYLCASSLTGFWNTGELFFGEGSRLTVL.

The table lists this clonotype with a few counts. This rearrangement joins TRBV18 to TRBJ2-3, with TRBD2 identical over 9 bases. V was clipped by 0 bases and J by 6 bases; unmatched bases: 7. The CDR3 has 16 residues. Germline V CDR1 and CDR2: KGHSH, LQKENI. In DNA, the CDR3 is TGTGCCAGCTCACCACCGGAGGCGGGGGGGCTGGATACGCAGTATTTT. This translates into CASSPPEAGGLDTQYF.

This clonotype was counted ten times or more. V and J are TRBV5-1 and TRBJ1-3; TRBD1 is a possible D gene (5 bases). The germline V gene has CDR1 SGHRS and CDR2 YFSETQ. CDR3 length equals 14 residues. V was cut by 4 bases and J by 4 bases, with 12 bases left in between. The DNA for the CDR3 is TGCGCCAGCAGCCAGGGCACTGGAGGAAACACCATATATTTT. Protein: CASSQGTGGNTIYF.

Ten or more counts support this clonotype. This chain links TRBV5-1 with TRBJ2-1; D gene uncertain. The V and J ends lost 0 bases and 7 bases respectively, with 11 bases between them. The CDR3 extends over 14 amino acids. Germline assignment: CDR1 SGHRS and CDR2 YFSETQ. The CDR3 is CASSLGSWGNEQFF. The CDR3 DNA sequence: TGCGCCAGCAGCTTGGGGTCGTGGGGAAATGAGCAGTTCTTC. Using reference TRBV5-1 and TRBJ2-1 for the parts outside the CDR3, the full variable domain is KAGVTQTPRYLIKTRGQQVTLSCSPISGHRSVSWYQQTPGQGLQFLFEYFSETQRNKGNFPGRFSGRQFSNSRSEMNVSTLELGDSALYLCASSLGSWGNEQFFGPGTRLTVL.

The V gene is TRBV20-1, the J gene TRBJ2-2; TRBD1 might be the D (6 bases). Germline assignment: CDR1 DFQATT and CDR2 SNEGSKA (reference sequence). V was clipped by 7 bases and J by 6 bases, with 21 bases between them. The CDR3 is 15 amino acids. The CDR3 DNA reads TGCAGTGTTGAGTCCGGACAGAGATTTCCCGGGGAGCTGTTTTTT. Its translation: CSVESGQRFPGELFF.

This clonotype was counted between two and nine times. V usage is TRBV7-2 and J usage is TRBJ1-4; no firm D call. The length of the CDR3 is 15 residues. Per the germline V gene, CDR1 is SGHTA and CDR2 is FQGNSA. The germline V and J ends were trimmed by 5 bases and 5 bases, with 15 bases remaining between them. The DNA of the CDR3 is TGTGCCAGCAGCAAGTTGGGCTCCTTGAATGAAAAACTGTTTTTT. Protein product: CASSKLGSLNEKLFF.

This clonotype showed up many times. The chain combines TRBV20-1 with TRBJ2-1, with 8 bases that match TRBD2. This CDR3 has 12 residues. Germline V gene data show CDR1 as DFQATT and CDR2 as SNEGSKA (reference sequence). J lost 4 bases, V lost 8 bases, and 4 bases had no gene match. DNA for the CDR3: TGCAGTACGCGGGGGGTGTACAATGAGCAGTTCTTC. Encoded protein: CSTRGVYNEQFF.

This clonotype was observed many times. The chain employs TRBV10-1 and TRBJ2-2; D is perhaps TRBD1 (5 bases). This CDR3 spans 13 amino acids. Trimming stripped 6 bases from V and 6 bases from J, with 11 bases between. The germline V gene encodes CDR1 WNHNN and CDR2 SYGVQD (reference sequence). The CDR3, as DNA: TGCGCCAGCAGGACTCAAGGGGCCGGGGAGCTGTTTTTT. It encodes CASRTQGAGELFF.

This clonotype was recorded many times. V usage is TRBV24-1 and J usage is TRBJ2-1; tentatively, D is TRBD1 (7 bases). V was shortened by 0 bases and J by 0 bases, with 11 bases between the two germline ends. This CDR3 has 17 amino acids. CDR1 KGHDR and CDR2 SFDVKD come from the germline V gene. The CDR3 sequence is CATSDLRQGGSYNEQFF. The CDR3 nucleotides read TGTGCCACCAGTGATTTGCGGCAGGGGGGCTCCTACAATGAGCAGTTCTTC.

This clonotype was observed many times. V gene TRBV5-1 combines with J gene TRBJ2-3, with D perhaps TRBD1 (6 bases). Per the germline V gene, CDR1 is SGHRS and CDR2 is YFSETQ. Trimming removed 1 base at V and 2 bases at J, with 17 bases between. CDR3 length equals 17 residues. The CDR3 loop reads CASSLLRGGQTTDTQYF. The DNA for the CDR3 is TGCGCCAGCAGCTTGTTACGAGGAGGACAGACCACAGATACGCAGTATTTT.

This clonotype was counted only a few times. The J gene is TRBJ2-7, the V gene TRBV3-1; D is unresolved. Trimming removed 3 bases from V and 2 bases from J, with 8 bases in between. Germline CDR1 reads LGHDT; CDR2 reads YNNKEL (reference sequence). This CDR3 region has 13 residues. As DNA, the CDR3 is TGTGCCAGCAGCCACAGACATACCTACGAGCAGTACTTC. Protein product: CASSHRHTYEQYF.